One sample yielded the 21 T cell receptor beta chains listed below, sequenced in a study of shared clonotypes between healthy human individuals. Profiled with immunoSEQ multiplex PCR; TCRdb holds only in-frame clones, not every one. The sample has approximately 980,000 clones, 76% seen once. The sample comprised memory CD4+ T cells sorted from blood. The subset here: CD45RA-negative fraction. Receptors were obtained from a man younger than 35 in good health.

This chain connects TRBV4-1 to TRBJ2-7, with 7 nucleotides matching TRBD2. In germline, CDR1 is MGHRA, CDR2 YSYEKL. This CDR3 is 14 amino acids long. The junction had 22 bases not matched to a gene; V was cut back by 10 bases and J by 13 bases. CDR3: CATPDPRGGIRGYF. CDR3 DNA sequence: TGCGCCACTCCCGACCCAAGGGGAGGGATCCGAGGATACTTC.

The chain employs TRBV29-1 and TRBJ1-6; possibly TRBD1 for D (5 bases). The CDR3 spans 13 residues. Per the germline V gene, CDR1 is SQVTM and CDR2 is ANQGSEA. Trimming left V 7 bases short and J 9 bases short, with 16 bases between. CDR3 nucleotide sequence: TGCAGCGCCAAACAGGACGCGGCTTCACCCCTCCACTTT. This gives the protein CSAKQDAASPLHF.

V is TRBV4-1 and J is TRBJ1-2, with D uncertain. The length of the CDR3 is 13 residues. Germline V gene sequence: CDR1 MGHRA, CDR2 YSYEKL. Deletions cut 0 bases from V and 7 bases from J, with 9 bases between. Here the CDR3 reads CASSQDIEVGYTF. As DNA, the CDR3 is TGCGCCAGCAGCCAAGACATCGAGGTTGGCTACACCTTC.

The chain uses TRBV19 and TRBJ1-5; the D gene is possibly TRBD1 (5 bases). V was trimmed by 9 bases and J by 0 bases, leaving 18 bases between them. This CDR3 is built from 16 residues. CDR1 and CDR2 from the germline V gene are LNHDA and SQIVND (reference sequence). The CDR3 region has the DNA TGTGCCAGCAGGGAGTGGGCAATAAGTAGCAATCAGCCCCAGCATTTT. Encoded protein: CASREWAISSNQPQHF.

The rearrangement links TRBV10-3 to TRBJ2-5, with TRBD2 matching 9 bases. The J call may be in error: the DNA end matches TRBJ2-7 better. The CDR3 spans 16 residues. Germline CDR1 ENHRY, CDR2 SYGVKD. CDR3 DNA sequence: TGTGCCATCAGCCAGGCTAGCGGGATGAGCTCCTACGAGCAGTACTTC. Encoded protein: CAISQASGMSSYEQYF.

The sample holds a few counts of this clone. V is TRBV5-1 and J is TRBJ1-1; TRBD1 aligns across 8 bases. V trimming: 4 bases; J trimming: 1 base; junction bases outside the gene matches: 3. Germline CDR1 SGHRS, CDR2 YFSETQ. CDR3 length: 14 amino acids. The CDR3 sequence is CASSTDRENTEAFF. For the CDR3, the DNA is TGCGCCAGCAGCACGGACAGGGAGAACACTGAAGCTTTCTTT. The full variable domain, its missing parts supplied by reference TRBV5-1 and TRBJ1-1, is KAGVTQTPRYLIKTRGQQVTLSCSPISGHRSVSWYQQTPGQGLQFLFEYFSETQRNKGNFPGRFSGRQFSNSRSEMNVSTLELGDSALYLCASSTDRENTEAFFGQGTRLTVV.

This clone appeared once. The CDR3 DNA follows: TGTGCCAGCAGTTTCACACGACAGGGGAGATCCTACGAGCAGTACTTC. Protein sequence: CASSFTRQGRSYEQYF. The chain couples TRBV27 to TRBJ2-7; TRBD1 aligns across 8 bases. This CDR3 is built from 16 residues. V lost 3 bases, J lost 1 base, and 8 bases stayed unmatched. Germline V gene sequence: CDR1 MNHEY, CDR2 SMNVEV (reference sequence).

The table lists this clone with a count of one. The chain couples TRBV18 to TRBJ1-2; possible D gene TRBD1, 5 bases. This CDR3 is built from 13 residues. Per the germline V gene, CDR1 is KGHSH and CDR2 is LQKENI. The V end lost 8 bases, the J end lost 3 bases, and 13 bases lay between the germline ends. The chain's CDR3 is CASNAGGDYGYTF. CDR3 coding DNA: TGTGCCAGCAACGCGGGGGGTGACTATGGCTACACCTTC.

The chain employs TRBV10-2 and TRBJ1-1; D remains ambiguous. The germline V and J ends were trimmed by 2 bases and 11 bases, with 15 bases remaining between them. CDR3 length: 13 amino acids. The V gene's germline CDR1 is WSHSY and CDR2 SAAADI. The CDR3 DNA follows: TGCGCCAGCAGTGAGACGGGGAGACTGTGGGCTTTCTTT. Encoded protein: CASSETGRLWAFF.

Notes on this clone: This CDR3 is also generated by other DNA sequences in the sample. The V and J genes are TRBV5-1 and TRBJ1-1, with D uncertain. Trimming removed 0 bases at V and 5 bases at J, with 5 bases between. Germline V lookup: CDR1 SGHRS, CDR2 YFSETQ. The CDR3 sequence is 12 residues long. The CDR3 DNA sequence: TGCGCCAGCAGCTTGGTAGGGACTGAAGCTTTCTTT. This encodes CASSLVGTEAFF. The whole variable domain, remainder taken from reference TRBV5-1 and TRBJ1-1, is KAGVTQTPRYLIKTRGQQVTLSCSPISGHRSVSWYQQTPGQGLQFLFEYFSETQRNKGNFPGRFSGRQFSNSRSEMNVSTLELGDSALYLCASSLVGTEAFFGQGTRLTVV.

V and J are TRBV29-1 and TRBJ2-7; 9 bases agree with TRBD1. This CDR3 is 13 amino acids long. CDR1 SQVTM and CDR2 ANQGSEA come from the germline V gene. V trimming: 7 bases; J trimming: 2 bases; junction bases outside the gene matches: 6. In nucleotides, the CDR3 is TGCAGCGCATCTACAGGGGGCACCTACGAGCAGTACTTC. Amino acids: CSASTGGTYEQYF.

This clone was seen only a few times. This CDR3 is also generated by other DNA sequences in the sample. This chain connects TRBV2 to TRBJ1-5; maybe TRBD1 (6 bases). This CDR3 has 14 residues. The V end lost 6 bases, the J end lost 1 base, and 10 bases lay between the germline ends. Looked up from germline, CDR1 is SNHLY and CDR2 is FYNNEI. In DNA form, the CDR3 reads TGTGCCAGCAGGCAGGACAGAAGCAATCAGCCCCAGCATTTT. It yields the protein CASRQDRSNQPQHF.

The CDR3 region has the DNA TGTGCCTGGGGCACAGGGACAGGGGATTCTGGGACCCAGTACTTC. Amino acid sequence: CAWGTGTGDSGTQYF. The chain uses TRBV30 and TRBJ2-5; 10 nucleotides line up with TRBD1. Germline assignment: CDR1 GTSNPN and CDR2 SVGIG (reference sequence). This CDR3 spans 15 amino acids. The J segment lost 7 bases and the V segment lost 5 bases, leaving 13 bases of the junction unmatched. The variable domain in full, with the rest retrieved from reference TRBV30 and TRBJ2-5, is SQTIHQWPATLVQPVGSPLSLECTVEGTSNPNLYWYRQAAGRGLQLLFYSVGIGQISSEVPQNLSASRPQDRQFILSSKKLLLSDSGFYLCAWGTGTGDSGTQYFGPGTRLLVL.

This clone was observed once. V usage is TRBV11-1 and J usage is TRBJ2-7; D tentatively reads TRBD1 or TRBD2 (6 bases each). Germline CDR1 SGHAT, CDR2 FQDESV (reference sequence). The CDR3 contains 14 residues. Trimming removed 4 bases at V and 6 bases at J, with 16 bases between. DNA of the CDR3: TGTGCCAGCAGCTCCCCGGAGGGGGGTCTCGAGCAGTACTTC. This sequence encodes CASSSPEGGLEQYF.

On this clone itself: A much larger clone lies a single base off, so this may be a read error. This sequence joins TRBV28 and TRBJ2-3, with D tentatively TRBD2 (5 bases). Trimming took 8 bases from V and 3 from J, leaving 12 bases between them. In germline, CDR1 is MDHEN, CDR2 SYDVKM. The CDR3 is 13 residues long. The chain's CDR3 is CASGLGGTDTQYF. The CDR3 coding sequence is TGTGCCAGCGGCCTGGGCGGGACAGATACGCAGTATTTT.

The chain has TRBV30 and TRBJ1-1; 7 positions agree with TRBD1. Germline V gives CDR1 GTSNPN, CDR2 SVGIG (reference sequence). V dropped 2 bases and J dropped 9; count of bases not matched to a gene: 12. The CDR3 is made up of 14 amino acids. CDR3 bases: TGTGCCTGGAGTTCCAAGGGACAGCAGCTTCAAGCTTTCTTT. It encodes CAWSSKGQQLQAFF.

This clone was observed at least ten times. V gene TRBV29-1 combines with J gene TRBJ1-2; D gene ambiguous. V was shortened by 4 bases and J by 3 bases, with 12 bases between the two germline ends. Per germline, CDR1 SQVTM and CDR2 ANQGSEA. The CDR3 is 13 residues long. The CDR3 region has the DNA TGCAGCGTTGGACTCCTTGGGGACTATGGCTACACCTTC. This encodes CSVGLLGDYGYTF.

The rearrangement links TRBV7-2 to TRBJ2-7; no firm D call. The V end lost 6 bases, the J end lost 0 bases, and 12 bases lay between the germline ends. The CDR3 runs 14 residues. Germline CDR1 and CDR2: SGHTA and FQGNSA. Here the CDR3 reads CASSYSGNSYEQYF. CDR3 DNA sequence: TGTGCCAGCAGTTATTCAGGTAACTCCTACGAGCAGTACTTC.

The rearrangement links TRBV11-2 to TRBJ2-3; 9 nucleotides agree with TRBD2. CDR3 length equals 16 residues. Germline CDR1 and CDR2: SGHAT and FQNNGV. V was clipped by 1 base and J by 5 bases; unmatched bases: 7. The CDR3 loop is CASSLGVSGRRDTQYF. The DNA for the CDR3 is TGTGCCAGCAGCTTAGGAGTTAGCGGGAGAAGAGATACGCAGTATTTT.

V and J are TRBV2 and TRBJ1-6; the D gene is possibly TRBD1 (5 bases). Trimming left V 8 bases short and J 4 bases short, with 15 bases between. CDR3 length: 15 amino acids. Germline CDR1 and CDR2: SNHLY and FYNNEI. CDR3 residues: CASGLGDFYNSPLHF. The CDR3 nucleotides read TGTGCCAGCGGCCTCGGGGACTTTTATAATTCACCCCTCCACTTT.

This clone was picked up one time. Its ends do not fully match the called genes, so a read error is possible. Other DNA sequences within the sample encode an identical CDR3. The J gene is TRBJ2-2, the V gene TRBV7-2; 8 nucleotides agree with TRBD1. Germline lookup yields CDR1 SGHTA and CDR2 FQGNSA. The CDR3 is made up of 15 amino acids. The CDR3 is CASSEGQGAAGELFF. The CDR3 DNA is TGTGCCAGCAGCGAGGGTCAGGGGGCCGCCGGGGAGCTGTTCTTT.